Following are 14 T cell receptor beta chains from one sample sequenced in a study of early T cells in non-severe SARS-CoV-2 infection. TCRdb recomputed calls from the 5' RACE reads with MiXCR, one row per CDR3 protein. The repertoire holds under 70,000 distinct CDR3 sequences, with under 15% as singletons. This specimen was whole blood, taken at baseline. All receptors come from an adult who was a healthcare worker with PCR-confirmed SARS-CoV-2 infection or an uninfected control (not recorded which).

This clonotype was seen only a few times. The chain employs TRBV18 and TRBJ1-1; perhaps TRBD1 as D (5 bases). Trimming took off 5 bases at V and 1 base at J, with 11 bases between the two ends. This CDR3 contains 14 residues. CDR1 and CDR2 (germline): KGHSH, LQKENI. The CDR3 spells CASSSQGENTEAFF. CDR3 in DNA: TGTGCCAGCTCATCCCAGGGAGAGAACACTGAAGCTTTCTTT.

CDR3: CASSLDKNTEAFF. The DNA for the CDR3 is TGCGCCAGCAGCTTGGACAAGAACACTGAAGCTTTCTTT. V and J are TRBV5-1 and TRBJ1-1, with unresolved D. The germline gives CDR1 SGHRS, CDR2 YFSETQ. V lost 0 bases and J lost 1, with 4 bases in between. CDR3 size: 13 residues.

V is TRBV6-2 or TRBV6-3 and J is TRBJ2-3; maybe TRBD2 (7 bases). CDR3 length equals 14 residues. With 5 bases removed from V and 2 bases from J, the gap between germline ends came to 11 bases. Germline V gives CDR1 MNHEY, CDR2 SVGEGT. CDR3 DNA sequence: TGTGCCAGCAGTGGCCGGGGGGCCACAGATACGCAGTATTTT. Translated, it gives CASSGRGATDTQYF.

The rearrangement uses TRBV12-3 or TRBV12-4 and TRBJ2-2; 9 bases are shared with TRBD1. The CDR3 has 15 residues. Losses at the gene ends were 7 bases for V and 2 bases for J; bases not matched to a gene: 5. The CDR3 nucleotides read TGTGCCAGCACGGACAGGGGTATTAACACCGGGGAGCTGTTTTTT. It specifies CASTDRGINTGELFF.

J is TRBJ2-5 and V is TRBV4-3, with D perhaps TRBD2 (6 bases). V lost 3 bases and J 4 bases, leaving 15 bases between the germline ends. The length of the CDR3 is 15 residues. Germline V gene sequence: CDR1 LGHNA, CDR2 YSLEER. The CDR3 DNA reads TGCGCCAGCAGCCAGTTAGCGGAGGGGAGAGAGACCCAGTACTTC. Amino acids: CASSQLAEGRETQYF.

This clonotype was counted only a few times. The chain uses TRBV12-3 or TRBV12-4 and TRBJ2-7; D might be TRBD1 or TRBD2, each matching 6 bases. The CDR3 spans 13 residues. Deletions cut 3 bases from V and 2 bases from J, with 8 bases between. The CDR3 sequence: CASSLGGPYEQYF. CDR3 sequence (DNA): TGTGCCAGCAGTTTGGGGGGCCCCTACGAGCAGTACTTC.

The rearrangement uses TRBV5-4 and TRBJ2-5; perhaps D is TRBD1 or TRBD2 (7 bases each). Germline V gene lookup returns CDR1 SGHNT and CDR2 YYREEE (reference sequence). There are 14 residues in the CDR3. Trimming shortened V by 4 bases and J by 3 bases, and 13 bases separated the two germline ends. CDR3 bases: TGTGCCAGCAGCCGGGGAGGGGGCAAAGAGACCCAGTACTTC. It codes for CASSRGGGKETQYF.

This clonotype was observed many times. This chain links TRBV28 with TRBJ2-7, with TRBD2 as a possible D gene (5 bases). The ends were cut back, 9 bases at V and 1 base at J, with 13 bases in the middle. Germline CDR1 reads MDHEN; CDR2 reads SYDVKM. The CDR3 has 13 residues. The CDR3 spells CASSVGLSYEQYF. In nucleotides, the CDR3 is TGTGCCAGTTCCGTCGGACTGTCCTACGAGCAGTACTTC.

This clonotype occurred a few times. DNA for the CDR3: TGCAGCGTTGAAGTAGGGACTCAGGAGACCCAGTACTTC. It specifies CSVEVGTQETQYF. The V gene is TRBV29-1, the J gene TRBJ2-5; weak D call: TRBD2 (6 bases). CDR1 is SQVTM, CDR2 ANQGSEA, per germline. Trimming left V 1 base short and J 5 bases short, with 11 bases between. This CDR3 contains 13 residues.

This chain links TRBV7-2 with TRBJ2-1, with D possibly matching TRBD2 (6 bases). V was shortened by 5 bases and J by 5 bases, with 16 bases between the two germline ends. Germline CDR1 reads SGHTA; CDR2 reads FQGNSA. The CDR3 totals 15 residues. The CDR3 nucleotides read TGTGCCAGCAGCCGGTTCGGGGGATTTGACAATGAGCAGTTCTTC. Residues: CASSRFGGFDNEQFF.

This clonotype was recorded a few times. The V and J genes are TRBV24-1 and TRBJ2-1; the D call may be TRBD1 or TRBD2 (6 bases each). Between the trimmed V and J ends, which lost 0 bases and 6 bases, there was a span of 20 bases. The CDR3 contains 18 residues. Germline values: CDR1 KGHDR, CDR2 SFDVKD. The CDR3 DNA reads as TGTGCCACCAGTGATTTGCCCGGAGGGACATCGAAACTCAATGAGCAGTTCTTC. Translation gives CATSDLPGGTSKLNEQFF.

This clonotype was counted ten times or more. This chain links TRBV29-1 with TRBJ1-1; a possible D gene is TRBD1 (5 bases). Germline CDR1 and CDR2: SQVTM and ANQGSEA. The V end lost 0 bases, the J end lost 4 bases, and 15 bases lay between the germline ends. CDR3 size: 15 residues. The CDR3 loop is CSVEDWQGGSTEAFF. In nucleotides, the CDR3 is TGCAGCGTTGAAGATTGGCAGGGTGGTTCCACTGAAGCTTTCTTT.

The chain couples TRBV28 to TRBJ2-7; TRBD1 might be the D (5 bases). The CDR3 sequence is 14 residues long. V gave up 3 bases and J gave up 5 bases, with 14 bases separating them. The germline V gene has CDR1 MDHEN and CDR2 SYDVKM. CDR3 bases: TGTGCCAGCAGTTTGAGACAGCCCAGGGACGAGCAGTACTTC. This encodes CASSLRQPRDEQYF.

The CDR3: CASSQDSGRTDTQYF. CDR3 bases: TGTGCCAGCAGCCAAGATAGCGGCCGCACAGATACGCAGTATTTT. V is TRBV3-1 and J is TRBJ2-3; tentatively, D is TRBD2 (6 bases). In germline, CDR1 is LGHDT, CDR2 YNNKEL (reference sequence). The CDR3 runs to 15 residues. With 0 bases removed from V and 1 base from J, the gap between germline ends came to 8 bases.